The source of this TCR beta chain is a study of cytomegalovirus exposure and HLA in healthy donors. At the level of the study: In an earlier analysis, approximately 120 million unique TCR beta sequences were found from some 180 million T cells.

V shed 11 bases, J shed 0 bases, and the junction held 7 bases outside the gene matches. This CDR3 comprises 13 residues. Looked up from germline, CDR1 is ENHRY and CDR2 is SYGVKD. Findings of the study overall: The study listed 150 to 200 cytomegalovirus-associated TCR beta chains.

PCR primers comprised 60 Vbeta and 13 Jbeta primers. Produced via immunoSEQ multiplex PCR; TCRdb's table is partial and in-frame only. The data hold over 80,000 clones, with around three quarters observed a single time. A note on this clone: Antigen specificity is unknown.

The J gene is TRBJ2-7, the V gene TRBV10-3; 7 nucleotides line up with TRBD1. This receptor was identified in a man aged 55 to 70 in good health and CMV-seropositive. Sequenced input: PBMCs. CDR3 region: CALRTGLSYEQYF. In DNA form, the CDR3 reads TGTGCCTTAAGGACAGGTCTCTCCTACGAGCAGTACTTC.